This record looks at one TCR beta chain sequence and its context. This record comes from a study of blood T cell repertoires in COVID-19. Across the whole study: PBMCs, B-cell-depleted T cells, or T cells were the source of the cDNA or gDNA that made up the material.

Libraries were prepared by immunoSEQ multiplex PCR; TCRdb keeps only in-frame clonotypes and omits some of them. Here the sample spans around 170,000 clones, 65% to 90% being singletons. Specimen: peripheral blood. This sequence was found in a man aged 45-65 years with active or convalescent COVID-19.

CDR3: CASSPGQGVSTF. CDR3 DNA: TGTGCCAGCAGTCCCGGACAGGGGGTGTCAACCTTC. The rearrangement links TRBV12-3 or TRBV12-4 to TRBJ1-2; 10 bases line up with TRBD1. This CDR3 has 12 residues. V lost 5 bases and J lost 14; bases outside the gene matches: 8.